The T cell receptor (beta chain) under discussion was sequenced for a study of cytomegalovirus exposure and HLA in healthy donors. Study conclusions and caveats: Diagnosis of cytomegalovirus status made by the classifier reportedly showed high specificity and sensitivity. Researchers reported that three CMV-associated chains were confirmed in vitro as CMV antigen-specific. Most TCR sequences proved rare, with some public TCRs found in many donors.

A note on this clone: Its specificity is not known.

V lost 6 bases and J lost 7; bases outside the gene matches: 9. Germline V lookup: CDR1 SGHAT, CDR2 FQNNGV. The CDR3 covers 15 residues. TCRdb's table, derived via immunoSEQ multiplex PCR, lists solely in-frame clones and lacks some. This table holds more than 85,000 clones, around 83% found once. Sequences were obtained from PBMCs. The clonotype comes from a woman aged 18-35 years in good health and CMV-seropositive. V gene TRBV11-2 combines with J gene TRBJ1-6, with 7 bases that match TRBD1. CDR3 sequence reads: CASRQGGRGNSPLHF. The CDR3 coding sequence is TGTGCCAGCAGGCAAGGCGGCAGGGGGAATTCACCCCTCCACTTT.